The present entry profiles one TCR beta chain with its context. The sample originates from a study of Ad26.COV2.S vaccination and SARS-CoV-2 variants. Study context: Participants got Ad26.COV2.S intramuscularly, once or twice 56 days apart.

Germline V gene sequence: CDR1 KGHDR, CDR2 SFDVKD. The CDR3 length is 17 residues. Trimming removed 2 bases at V and 9 bases at J, with 22 bases between. Regarding treatment: approximately 18 received Ad26.COV2.S at low or high dose, single or two shots; about 5 received placebo; per-sample allocation not given. Sample collection was performed on day 63 after the first vaccine or placebo injection. The method was immunoSEQ multiplex PCR; TCRdb's version includes in-frame clones alone and lacks a portion of them. Of about 350,000 clones listed, around 83% are singletons. The rearrangement links TRBV24-1 to TRBJ2-1; perhaps TRBD1 as D (6 bases). This receptor was identified in a person aged 18-60 years who received the Ad26.COV2.S COVID-19 vaccine or a placebo. The specimen was peripheral blood, collected in a trial of Ad26.COV2.S vaccine versus placebo. The CDR3 loop reads CATSDSQGLTPQGEQFF. The DNA for the CDR3 is TGTGCCACCAGTGATTCACAGGGTCTTACCCCCCAGGGTGAGCAGTTCTTC.